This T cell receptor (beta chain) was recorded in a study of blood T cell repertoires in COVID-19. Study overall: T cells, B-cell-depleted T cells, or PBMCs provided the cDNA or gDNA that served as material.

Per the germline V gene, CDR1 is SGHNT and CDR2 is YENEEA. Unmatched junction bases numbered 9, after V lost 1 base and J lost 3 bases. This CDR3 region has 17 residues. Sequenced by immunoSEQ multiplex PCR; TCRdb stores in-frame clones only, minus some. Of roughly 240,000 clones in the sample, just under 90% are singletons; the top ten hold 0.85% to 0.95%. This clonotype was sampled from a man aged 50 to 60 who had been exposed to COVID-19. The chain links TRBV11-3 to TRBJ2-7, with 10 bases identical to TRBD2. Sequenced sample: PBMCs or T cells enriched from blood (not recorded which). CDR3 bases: TGTGCCAGCAGCTTAGGGCTAGCGGGAGACCAGCTCTACGAGCAGTACGTC. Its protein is CASSLGLAGDQLYEQYV.